Shown below are 8 T cell receptor beta chains from a single sample sequenced in a study of technical replicates of blood from several donors (dated by TCRdb to about 2017). The library was prepared using the immunoSEQ multiplex PCR assay. The source is immuneACCESS, and TCRdb retained only in-frame sequences with V and J called. Part of the clones is not carried over; for the studies checked, unresolved V genes explain less than half of this, and the remainder is unexplained. This sample has approximately 49,000 clones in its table, and approximately 90% of those were observed once. The ten biggest clones cover approximately 3.6% of the sample. Specimen: PBMCs. The receptors come from a human donor in good health. Some clones in this sample may be carry-over from other donors' samples.

The V gene is TRBV5-6, the J gene TRBJ1-3; tentatively, D is TRBD1 (5 bases). The length of the CDR3 is 14 residues. Germline CDR1 is SGHDT and CDR2 is YYEEEE. V shed 2 bases and J shed 0 bases, with 6 bases lying between them. This CDR3 is CASSLGVSGNTIYF. CDR3 sequence (DNA): TGTGCCAGCAGCTTAGGGGTCTCTGGAAACACCATATATTTT.

This sequence joins TRBV7-2 and TRBJ1-3; a weak D match, TRBD1 (6 bases). Between the trimmed V and J ends, which lost 3 bases and 0 bases, there was a span of 12 bases. This CDR3 contains 16 residues. The germline V gene encodes CDR1 SGHTA and CDR2 FQGNSA. CDR3 amino acids: CASSLARGPSGNTIYF. The CDR3 DNA follows: TGTGCCAGCAGCTTGGCCAGGGGCCCCTCTGGAAACACCATATATTTT.

The chain joins TRBV10-3 to TRBJ1-1; D unresolved. The ends were cut back, 4 bases at V and 5 bases at J, with 14 bases in the middle. Looked up from germline, CDR1 is ENHRY and CDR2 is SYGVKD. This CDR3 spans 14 amino acids. The CDR3 loop is CAISVRAGKTEAFF. CDR3 nucleotide sequence: TGTGCCATCAGTGTCAGAGCCGGGAAAACTGAAGCTTTCTTT.

This rearrangement joins TRBV6-5 to TRBJ1-1, with D tentatively TRBD1 (6 bases). Per the germline V gene, CDR1 is MNHEY and CDR2 is SVGAGI. This CDR3 region has 15 residues. V lost 4 bases, J lost 2 bases, and 14 bases lay in between. Here the CDR3 DNA reads TGTGCCAGCAGTTTTCAGGGGCGGGCTAACACTGAAGCTTTCTTT. As protein: CASSFQGRANTEAFF.

The genes are TRBV11-3 and TRBJ1-1; TRBD1 might be the D (5 bases). This CDR3 contains 14 residues. V lost 5 bases and J lost 1, with 11 bases in between. Germline CDR1 reads SGHNT; CDR2 reads YENEEA. The CDR3 coding sequence is TGTGCCAGCAGCGCACGGGGGGGGAACACTGAAGCTTTCTTT. Amino acid sequence: CASSARGGNTEAFF.

This chain links TRBV10-3 with TRBJ2-1; D is uncertain. Germline V gene lookup returns CDR1 ENHRY and CDR2 SYGVKD. With 0 bases removed from V and 10 bases from J, the gap between germline ends came to 7 bases. The CDR3 has 12 residues. The CDR3: CAISESRWEQFF. The DNA of the CDR3 is TGTGCCATCAGTGAGTCGAGGTGGGAGCAGTTCTTC.

This chain connects TRBV19 to TRBJ2-7, with D perhaps matching TRBD1 (5 bases). CDR3 length equals 13 residues. Trimming removed 10 bases from V and 2 bases from J, with 15 bases in between. Germline V gene sequence: CDR1 LNHDA, CDR2 SQIVND (reference sequence). The CDR3 region is CATGDSTPYEQYF. DNA of the CDR3: TGTGCCACCGGAGACAGCACTCCCTACGAGCAGTACTTC.

The V call is TRBV25-1, the J call TRBJ1-1; D is possibly TRBD1 (6 bases). The CDR3 runs to 13 residues. CDR1 MGHDK and CDR2 SYGVNS come from the germline V gene. V was trimmed by 4 bases and J by 3 bases, leaving 9 bases between them. CDR3 sequence: CASSGRGDTEAFF. DNA for the CDR3: TGTGCCAGCAGTGGCAGGGGAGACACTGAAGCTTTCTTT. The full variable domain, in which reference TRBV25-1 and TRBJ1-1 provide the parts outside the CDR3, is EADIYQTPRYLVIGTGKKITLECSQTMGHDKMYWYQQDPGMELHLIHYSYGVNSTEKGDLSSESTVSRIRTEHFPLTLESARPSHTSQYLCASSGRGDTEAFFGQGTRLTVV.